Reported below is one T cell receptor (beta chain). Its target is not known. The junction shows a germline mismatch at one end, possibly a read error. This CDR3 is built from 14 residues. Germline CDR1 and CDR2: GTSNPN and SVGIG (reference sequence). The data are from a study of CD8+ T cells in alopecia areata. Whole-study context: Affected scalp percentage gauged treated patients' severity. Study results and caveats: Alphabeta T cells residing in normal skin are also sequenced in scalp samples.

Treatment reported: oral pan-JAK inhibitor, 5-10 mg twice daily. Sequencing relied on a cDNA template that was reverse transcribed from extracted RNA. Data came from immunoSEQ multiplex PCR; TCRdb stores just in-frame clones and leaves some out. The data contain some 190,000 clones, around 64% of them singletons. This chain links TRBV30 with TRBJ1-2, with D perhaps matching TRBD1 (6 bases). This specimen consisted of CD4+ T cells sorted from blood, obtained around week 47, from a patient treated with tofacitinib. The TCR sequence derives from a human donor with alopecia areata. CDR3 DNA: TGTGCCTGGAGGCCCCTTCTACAGGGCACCTTTCCTGACTTC. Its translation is CAWRPLLQGTFPDF.